A selection of T cell receptor beta chains follows, all from one sample in a study of response to subunit inactivated influenza vaccine. A single record per CDR3 protein comes from TCRdb applying MiXCR to the RT-PCR reads. The data hold hundreds of thousands of distinct CDR3 sequences, with around 14% observed a single time. The starting material was PBMCs from blood, obtained about 12 days after vaccination. These receptors originate from a man aged 45-65 years who received an inactivated influenza vaccine. Each CDR3 is given with its conserved first and last residue. The D gene is left open where the match is weak. Size is stated for part of the rows, as once, few or many counts, or as a class when the clone is expanded.

TRBJ2-7 - TRBV4-1 - CASSQVLAAEANYEQYF TGCGCCAGCAGCCAAGTTTTAGCGGCGGAGGCAAACTACGAGCAGTACTTC
TRBJ2-3 - TRBV10-3 few CAISEFGGPTGDTQYF TGTGCCATCAGTGAGTTCGGGGGGCCCACCGGGGATACGCAGTATTTT
TRBJ2-1 - TRBV11-2 - CASSRRRTTPYNEQFF TGTGCCAGCAGCCGGCGGCGGACTACCCCCTACAATGAGCAGTTCTTC
TRBJ2-1 TRBD2 TRBV28 - CASTPLGLAGRTEQFF TGTGCCAGCACCCCACTGGGGCTAGCGGGACGTACCGAGCAGTTCTTC
TRBJ1-2 - TRBV11-2 many CASSNPGPPGLGGYTF TGTGCCAGCAGCAACCCCGGCCCCCCAGGGCTCGGTGGCTACACCTTC
TRBJ2-3 - TRBV7-2 few CASSLAVSLDTQYF TGTGCCAGCAGCTTAGCTGTCTCCTTGGATACGCAGTATTTT
TRBJ2-3 - TRBV6-2/TRBV6-3 few CASSFPTSGRTTDTQYF TGTGCCAGCAGTTTCCCCACGAGCGGGCGTACCACAGATACGCAGTATTTT
TRBJ1-5 - TRBV6-5 - CASSYQGAQPQHF TGTGCCAGCAGTTATCAGGGTGCGCAGCCCCAGCATTTT
TRBJ2-3 - TRBV12-3/TRBV12-4 few CASRQGISTDTQYF TGTGCCAGCAGGCAGGGGATCAGCACAGATACGCAGTATTTT
TRBJ1-6 - TRBV3-1 - CASSQLQGRRNSPLHF TGTGCCAGCAGCCAGCTTCAGGGGCGACGTAATTCACCCCTCCACTTT
TRBJ1-2 TRBD1 TRBV6-2/TRBV6-3 - CASSYDRGTYGYTF TGTGCCAGCAGTTACGACAGGGGGACCTATGGCTACACCTTC
TRBJ2-2 TRBD1 TRBV10-3 - CAITTGGHANTGELFF TGTGCCATCACTACAGGGGGCCACGCGAACACCGGGGAGCTGTTTTTT
TRBJ2-5 - TRBV20-1 few CSAKLNRDKRGETQYF TGCAGTGCTAAACTGAATAGGGACAAACGAGGAGAGACCCAGTACTTC
TRBJ2-7 TRBD1 TRBV5-1 few CASSLEGQGLFYEQYF TGCGCCAGCAGCTTGGAAGGACAGGGCCTCTTTTACGAGCAGTACTTC
TRBJ2-1 TRBD1 TRBV20-1 - CSASHNRGIYNEQFF TGCAGTGCTAGTCATAACAGGGGTATCTACAATGAGCAGTTCTTC
TRBJ1-1 TRBD1 TRBV20-1 few CSARDEGALHTEAFF TGCAGTGCTAGAGATGAGGGGGCCCTTCACACTGAAGCTTTCTTT
TRBJ2-3 - TRBV7-2 few CASSRGLDTQYF TGTGCCAGCAGCCGGGGGCTAGATACGCAGTATTTT
TRBJ1-1 TRBD1 TRBV4-1 - CASSQRGQGARTEAFF TGCGCCAGCAGCCAAAGGGGACAGGGGGCGCGAACTGAAGCTTTCTTT
TRBJ1-5 TRBD1 TRBV6-2/TRBV6-3 few CASRGTGINNQPQHF TGTGCCAGCAGGGGGACAGGGATTAACAATCAGCCCCAGCATTTT
TRBJ2-1 - TRBV5-1 - CASSLLESGDEQFF TGCGCCAGCAGCTTGTTGGAATCGGGCGATGAGCAGTTCTTC
TRBJ2-7 TRBD1 TRBV7-2 - CASSLQGYYEQYF TGTGCCAGCAGCCTACAGGGGTACTACGAGCAGTACTTC
TRBJ2-5 - TRBV20-1 - CSAKRAGTETQYF TGCAGTGCTAAGCGGGCGGGGACTGAGACCCAGTACTTC
TRBJ2-1 TRBD2 TRBV15 - CATSTAGGLLDEQFF TGTGCCACCAGCACAGCGGGGGGTCTTTTGGATGAGCAGTTCTTC
TRBJ1-1 TRBD1 TRBV11-2 - CASSLEAGGRAFF TGTGCCAGCAGCTTAGAGGCAGGGGGTAGAGCTTTCTTT
TRBJ2-3 - TRBV30 few CAWSVSPGPDTQYF TGTGCCTGGAGTGTCTCGCCAGGGCCAGATACGCAGTATTTT
TRBJ1-1 - TRBV7-6 - CASSLAPQTNTEAFF TGTGCCAGCAGCTTAGCTCCGCAGACCAACACTGAAGCTTTCTTT
TRBJ2-1 TRBD2 TRBV5-4 - CASSLARDYRNEQFF TGTGCCAGCAGCTTGGCCCGGGACTATCGGAATGAGCAGTTCTTC
TRBJ2-7 TRBD2 TRBV2 - CASSEAWTSGNYEQYF TGTGCCAGCAGTGAAGCGTGGACTAGCGGGAACTACGAGCAGTACTTC
TRBJ2-5 - TRBV4-3 - CASSQGLFGAVGETQYF TGCGCCAGCAGCCAAGGGCTGTTCGGGGCGGTGGGGGAGACCCAGTACTTC
TRBJ2-7 - TRBV3-1 - CASSRLTGSYEQYF TGTGCCAGCAGTCGTTTAACCGGCTCCTACGAGCAGTACTTC
TRBJ1-1 - TRBV12-3/TRBV12-4 - CASRLGEAVNTEAFF TGTGCCAGCAGACTGGGGGAGGCTGTGAACACTGAAGCTTTCTTT
TRBJ2-2 - TRBV7-9 - CASSLAGYAGELFF TGTGCCAGCAGCTTAGCAGGATATGCCGGGGAGCTGTTTTTT
TRBJ2-1 - TRBV7-6 - CASSYDLRGGEFF TGTGCCAGCAGCTATGACCTGAGGGGGGGCGAATTCTTC
TRBJ2-7 TRBD1 TRBV6-1 few CASRDRGLYEQYF TGTGCCTCCCGGGACAGGGGGCTTTACGAGCAGTACTTC
TRBJ2-3 - TRBV20-1 many CSARWGRRTDTQYF TGCAGTGCTAGATGGGGGCGTCGCACAGATACGCAGTATTTT
TRBJ1-6 TRBD1 TRBV20-1 - CSAREGTGGSYNSPLHF TGCAGTGCTAGAGAGGGAACAGGGGGCTCCTATAATTCACCCCTCCACTTT
TRBJ2-1 TRBD2 TRBV12-3/TRBV12-4 - CASSYLVAGDHEQFF TGTGCCAGCAGTTATCTCGTGGCGGGAGACCATGAGCAGTTCTTC
TRBJ2-7 TRBD1 TRBV7-8 many CASSRPGQGNYEQYF TGTGCCAGCAGCCGACCCGGACAGGGGAACTACGAGCAGTACTTC
TRBJ2-2 - TRBV15 - CATSSRVNTGELFF TGTGCCACCAGCAGCAGGGTGAACACCGGGGAGCTGTTTTTT
TRBJ2-5 TRBD1 TRBV5-1 - CASSPGQGAIETQYF TGCGCCAGCAGCCCTGGACAGGGGGCAATTGAGACCCAGTACTTC